These T cell receptor beta chains were read from a single sample in a study of OX40 agonist ivuxolimab in advanced cancers. The method was immunoSEQ multiplex PCR; TCRdb's version includes in-frame clones alone and lacks a portion of them. The table has tens of thousands of clones, roughly 77% seen once. The sequences come from CD4+ or CD8+ T cells sorted from blood, collected in a trial of the OX40 agonist ivuxolimab. The receptors shown here come from an adult with an advanced solid tumor such as melanoma, head and neck, liver or kidney cancer. Each CDR3 is given with its conserved first and last residue. Each record gives: V gene, D gene, J gene, clone size, CDR3 protein, CDR3 DNA. A D gene is named only where the DNA matches it firmly. Not all rows give a size; the values are once, few, many and, for expanded clones, a class.

v_call: TRBV5-1; d_call: TRBD1; j_call: TRBJ1-6; clone_size: NA; cdr3_aa: CASSTQTGGGNSPLHF; cdr3_nt: TGCGCCAGCAGCACACAAACAGGGGGCGGTAATTCACCCCTCCACTTT
v_call: TRBV6-5; d_call: TRBD1; j_call: TRBJ1-2; clone_size: NA; cdr3_aa: CASSYIRTGGSYGYTF; cdr3_nt: TGTGCCAGCAGTTACATCCGGACAGGGGGCAGCTATGGCTACACCTTC
v_call: TRBV29-1; d_call: NA; j_call: TRBJ1-1; clone_size: medium-sized; cdr3_aa: CSVEGGPTEAFF; cdr3_nt: TGCAGCGTTGAAGGGGGTCCCACTGAAGCTTTCTTT
v_call: TRBV6-1; d_call: NA; j_call: TRBJ2-7; clone_size: NA; cdr3_aa: CASSKVTEQYF; cdr3_nt: TGTGCCAGCAGTAAGGTCACAGAGCAGTACTTC
v_call: TRBV7-3; d_call: NA; j_call: TRBJ2-5; clone_size: NA; cdr3_aa: CASSFREGETQYF; cdr3_nt: TGTGCCAGCAGCTTTCGCGAGGGGGAGACCCAGTACTTC
v_call: TRBV4-1; d_call: TRBD1; j_call: TRBJ2-7; clone_size: NA; cdr3_aa: CASSTTGTSYEQYF; cdr3_nt: TGCGCCAGCAGCACGACAGGGACCTCCTACGAGCAGTACTTC
v_call: TRBV9; d_call: NA; j_call: TRBJ1-4; clone_size: NA; cdr3_aa: CASSVDITINEKLFF; cdr3_nt: TGTGCCAGCAGCGTAGACATAACGATTAATGAAAAACTGTTTTTT
v_call: TRBV2; d_call: NA; j_call: TRBJ2-3; clone_size: NA; cdr3_aa: CASSEALASDTQYF; cdr3_nt: TGTGCCAGCAGTGAAGCGCTGGCATCAGATACGCAGTATTTT
v_call: TRBV11-2; d_call: TRBD1; j_call: TRBJ1-2; clone_size: NA; cdr3_aa: CASSRDRLNRYGYTF; cdr3_nt: TGTGCCAGCAGCCGGGACAGACTAAATCGGTATGGCTACACCTTC
v_call: TRBV10-3; d_call: NA; j_call: TRBJ1-1; clone_size: NA; cdr3_aa: CAISGPEPGPLNTEAFF; cdr3_nt: TGTGCCATCAGTGGACCAGAACCGGGACCGTTGAACACTGAAGCTTTCTTT
v_call: TRBV5-6; d_call: TRBD1; j_call: TRBJ1-1; clone_size: NA; cdr3_aa: CASSSLVRGRKTEAFF; cdr3_nt: TGTGCCAGCAGCTCTCTGGTTAGGGGGCGAAAGACTGAAGCTTTCTTT
v_call: TRBV4-1; d_call: NA; j_call: TRBJ2-5; clone_size: NA; cdr3_aa: CASSQRGWAPGETQYF; cdr3_nt: TGCGCCAGCAGCCAACGGGGGTGGGCCCCAGGAGAGACCCAGTACTTC
v_call: TRBV28; d_call: NA; j_call: TRBJ2-7; clone_size: once; cdr3_aa: CASRPQGSSYEQYF; cdr3_nt: TGTGCCAGCAGACCCCAGGGAAGCTCCTACGAGCAGTACTTC
v_call: TRBV7-3; d_call: TRBD2; j_call: TRBJ2-7; clone_size: NA; cdr3_aa: CASSSSSGSSYEQYF; cdr3_nt: TGTGCCAGCAGCTCTTCTAGCGGGAGCTCCTACGAGCAGTACTTC
v_call: TRBV6-1; d_call: TRBD2; j_call: TRBJ2-2; clone_size: NA; cdr3_aa: CASSVRLAGGANTGELFF; cdr3_nt: TGTGCCAGCAGTGTAAGGCTAGCGGGAGGCGCGAACACCGGGGAGCTGTTTTTT
v_call: TRBV28; d_call: NA; j_call: TRBJ1-5; clone_size: once; cdr3_aa: CASTDLNSNQPQHF; cdr3_nt: TGTGCCAGCACGGACTTGAATAGCAATCAGCCCCAGCATTTT
v_call: TRBV19; d_call: NA; j_call: TRBJ1-2; clone_size: few; cdr3_aa: CASRSNYGYTF; cdr3_nt: TGTGCCAGTCGCAGTAACTATGGCTACACCTTC
v_call: TRBV5-1; d_call: NA; j_call: TRBJ2-1; clone_size: NA; cdr3_aa: CASSFVKSSYNEQFF; cdr3_nt: TGCGCCAGCAGCTTTGTGAAGTCCTCTTACAATGAGCAGTTCTTC
v_call: TRBV7-9; d_call: TRBD2; j_call: TRBJ2-5; clone_size: NA; cdr3_aa: CASSFKRAGVRGEETQYF; cdr3_nt: TGTGCCAGCAGCTTTAAACGGGCGGGAGTGAGGGGTGAAGAGACCCAGTACTTC
v_call: TRBV6-4; d_call: NA; j_call: TRBJ1-1; clone_size: NA; cdr3_aa: CASSDYRGTEAFF; cdr3_nt: TGTGCCAGCAGTGATTATAGGGGCACTGAAGCTTTCTTT
v_call: TRBV7-2; d_call: TRBD1; j_call: TRBJ1-5; clone_size: NA; cdr3_aa: CASGLTGGIGQPQHF; cdr3_nt: TGTGCCAGCGGGTTGACAGGGGGGATAGGTCAGCCCCAGCATTTT
v_call: TRBV7-9; d_call: TRBD2; j_call: TRBJ2-5; clone_size: NA; cdr3_aa: CASSSGLANQETQYF; cdr3_nt: TGTGCCAGCAGCTCCGGACTAGCGAACCAAGAGACCCAGTACTTC
v_call: TRBV5-1; d_call: NA; j_call: TRBJ2-7; clone_size: NA; cdr3_aa: CASSQASANEQYF; cdr3_nt: TGCGCCAGCAGCCAGGCTAGCGCGAACGAGCAGTACTTC
v_call: TRBV10-1; d_call: TRBD1; j_call: TRBJ1-4; clone_size: few; cdr3_aa: CASGQGNEKLFF; cdr3_nt: TGCGCCAGCGGACAGGGTAATGAAAAACTGTTTTTT